This T cell receptor beta chain was sequenced in a study of T cell responses to AZD1222 COVID-19 vaccine. Clones were read by immunoSEQ multiplex PCR, and TCRdb kept only the in-frame ones, dropping some. Of some 120,000 clones detected, around nine tenths appear once; the ten largest clones hold around 6%. The CDR3 is 18 amino acids. Notes on this clone: Its antigen is as yet unknown.

General observations from the study: The donor group comprised mostly white British people and more females; the analysis possibly underestimated clonal diversity. Nearly half of spike-specific TCRs reportedly target unmutated variant regions.

This material consisted of peripheral blood, taken on day 0 of AZD1222 vaccination. The TCR was taken from an adult in good health. The rearrangement links TRBV21-1 to TRBJ2-5; the table's D gene call, TRBD2, was not cross checked with the DNA. TRBV21-1 is tagged as a pseudogene. The CDR3 is CASSKGLAGGLGGETQYF. CDR3 sequence (DNA): TGTGCCAGCAGCAAGGGTTTAGCGGGAGGTCTCGGGGGAGAGACCCAGTACTTC.